Given below is one T cell receptor (beta chain) in context. Its cognate antigen is unknown. This sample was taken from a study of cytomegalovirus exposure and HLA in healthy donors. The CDR3 extends over 15 amino acids. Deletions cut 1 base from V and 3 bases from J, with 10 bases between. Germline CDR1 is MNHEY and CDR2 is SVGAGI. Notes on the study in general: It was reportedly the case that the classifier diagnosed cytomegalovirus status with high specificity and sensitivity. Being indistinguishable, some V segments were excluded, TRBV6-2 and TRBV6-3 among them. When analyzed later, a missense DCLRE1C variant was found to be linked to TCR beta V- and J-gene trimming.

Regarding donors, all were healthy bone marrow donors. Vbeta (60) and Jbeta (13) primers were used in the PCR. The assay was immunoSEQ multiplex PCR, and TCRdb's table has in-frame clones only and misses some. This sample's table reports 150,000 or so clones. Sequences were obtained from PBMCs. This sequence originates from a woman under 30 in good health and CMV-seronegative. The chain carries TRBV6-5 and TRBJ2-1; D perhaps matches TRBD2 (6 bases). The chain's CDR3 is CASSYLADGYNEQFF. The CDR3 DNA sequence: TGTGCCAGCAGTTACTTAGCGGATGGCTACAATGAGCAGTTCTTC.